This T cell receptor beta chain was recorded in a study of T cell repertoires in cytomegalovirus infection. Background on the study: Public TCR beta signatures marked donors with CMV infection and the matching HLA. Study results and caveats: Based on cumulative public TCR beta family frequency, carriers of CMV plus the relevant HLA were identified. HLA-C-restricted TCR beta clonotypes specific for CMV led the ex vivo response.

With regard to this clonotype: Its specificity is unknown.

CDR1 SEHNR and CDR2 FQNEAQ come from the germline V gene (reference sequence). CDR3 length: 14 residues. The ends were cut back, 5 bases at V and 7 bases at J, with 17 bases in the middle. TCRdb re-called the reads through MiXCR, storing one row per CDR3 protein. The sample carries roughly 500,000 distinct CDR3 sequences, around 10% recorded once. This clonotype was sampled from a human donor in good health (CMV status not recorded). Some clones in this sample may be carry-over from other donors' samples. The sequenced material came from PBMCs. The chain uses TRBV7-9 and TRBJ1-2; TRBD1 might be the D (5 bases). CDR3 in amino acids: CASSQTEVRVGYTF. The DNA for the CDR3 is TGTGCCAGCAGCCAGACAGAGGTTAGGGTTGGCTACACCTTC.